Listed here are 16 T cell receptor beta chains from one sample, sequenced in a study of neurological immune-mediated disorders. From the 5' RACE reads, TCRdb called clonotypes with MiXCR, one entry per CDR3 protein. Of some 37,000 distinct CDR3 sequences in the sample, 4.8% were seen once. What was sequenced was CD4+ T cells from blood. These receptors all stem from a man aged 18 to 29 in good health.

In this sample, this clonotype turned up many times. The rearrangement joins TRBV5-5 to TRBJ2-1, with 10 positions matching TRBD2. Germline values: CDR1 SGHKS, CDR2 YYEKEE (reference sequence). After removal of 4 bases from V and 5 bases from J, the junction contained 12 bases not matched to a gene. The length of the CDR3 is 17 residues. CDR3 loop: CASSPNPLAGDNNEQFF. CDR3 coding DNA: TGTGCCAGCAGCCCCAACCCTCTAGCGGGGGACAACAATGAGCAGTTCTTC.

This clonotype was observed many times. The junction departs from germline at one end; a sequencing error may be responsible. The chain combines TRBV7-9 with TRBJ1-3; D call uncertain. The CDR3 covers 14 residues. CDR1 is SEHNR, CDR2 FQNEAQ, per germline (reference sequence). The CDR3 coding sequence is TGTGCCAGCCGCTTGGTCGGCAGTGGAAACACCATATATTTT. This gives the protein CASRLVGSGNTIYF.

This clonotype has ten or more counts. V usage is TRBV6-6 and J usage is TRBJ2-5, with TRBD2 identical over 11 bases. The length of the CDR3 is 16 residues. Germline CDR1 reads MNHNY; CDR2 reads SVGAGI (reference sequence). V trimming: 5 bases; J trimming: 5 bases; junction bases outside the gene matches: 10. CDR3 sequence (DNA): TGTGCCAGCAGTGGTCGGACTAGCGGGCGTAGGGAGACCCAGTACTTC. It codes for CASSGRTSGRRETQYF.

This clonotype appeared many times. The V and J genes are TRBV18 and TRBJ1-6; D unclear. CDR1 is KGHSH and CDR2 is LQKENI in the germline V gene. V was shortened by 5 bases and J by 3 bases, with 14 bases between the two germline ends. CDR3 length: 16 residues. The CDR3 nucleotides are TGTGCCAGCTCAGATACCTTCCGGGACTATAATTCACCCCTCCACTTT. The encoded protein is CASSDTFRDYNSPLHF.

In its sample, this clonotype was seen many times. The chain couples TRBV28 to TRBJ1-2; the D gene is possibly TRBD1 (6 bases). V dropped 4 bases and J dropped 8 bases, with 11 bases sitting between them. CDR1 MDHEN and CDR2 SYDVKM come from the germline V gene. The CDR3 totals 12 residues. CDR3 in DNA: TGTGCCAGCAGTTCAAGGGGGGACGGCTACACCTTC. Translation: CASSSRGDGYTF.

Many counts were recorded for this clonotype. This chain connects TRBV20-1 to TRBJ1-5, with unresolved D. CDR1 is DFQATT, CDR2 SNEGSKA, per germline (reference sequence). V lost 3 bases and J 4 bases, leaving 10 bases between the germline ends. The CDR3 is 13 residues long. The CDR3 region is CSASGLQNQPQHF. In DNA, the CDR3 is TGCAGTGCTAGTGGACTACAGAATCAGCCCCAGCATTTT.

This clonotype was picked up many times. This chain links TRBV5-6 with TRBJ2-7; D not resolved. The CDR3 extends over 14 amino acids. Looked up from germline, CDR1 is SGHDT and CDR2 is YYEEEE. The V end was cut by 5 bases, the J end by 3 bases, with 15 bases between. CDR3 coding DNA: TGTGCCAGCAGGGCAACCGGGTTATACTACGAGCAGTACTTC. Encoded protein: CASRATGLYYEQYF. Full variable domain (remainder filled in from reference TRBV5-6 and TRBJ2-7): DAGVTQSPTHLIKTRGQQVTLRCSPKSGHDTVSWYQQALGQGPQFIFQYYEEEERQRGNFPDRFSGHQFPNYSSELNVNALLLGDSALYLCASRATGLYYEQYFGPGTRLTVT.

There are many counts of this clonotype. The CDR3 nucleotides are TGTGCCAGCAGCTTGCAGCGATCAGATACGCAGTATTTT. Its translation is CASSLQRSDTQYF. The chain has TRBV5-6 and TRBJ2-3; D ambiguous. The CDR3 consists of 13 residues. Germline V lookup: CDR1 SGHDT, CDR2 YYEEEE. Deletions cut 1 base from V and 4 bases from J, with 7 bases between.

The table lists this clonotype with many counts. The chain joins TRBV5-1 to TRBJ2-7; perhaps TRBD1 as D (6 bases). The V gene's germline CDR1 is SGHRS and CDR2 YFSETQ. The CDR3 totals 14 residues. Trimming shortened V by 0 bases and J by 3 bases, and 10 bases separated the two germline ends. This chain's CDR3 is CASSLAGTNYEQYF. The CDR3 nucleotides are TGCGCCAGCAGCTTGGCCGGGACAAACTACGAGCAGTACTTC.

This clonotype has a count of ten or more. This sequence joins TRBV5-1 and TRBJ2-7; 9 bases line up with TRBD2. The CDR3 is 14 amino acids. Germline-derived CDR1 and CDR2 are SGHRS and YFSETQ. With V trimmed by 7 bases and J by 3 bases, 8 bases remained unmatched. DNA of the CDR3: TGCGCCAGCTCCCCGCGGGGGGGGTACTACGAGCAGTACTTC. Residues: CASSPRGGYYEQYF.

The sample holds many counts of this clonotype. The chain carries TRBV4-2 and TRBJ1-1, with unresolved D. Trimming took off 0 bases at V and 0 bases at J, with 8 bases between the two ends. Germline V gives CDR1 LGHNA, CDR2 YNFKEQ. This CDR3 spans 15 amino acids. CDR3 in amino acids: CASSQDLSMNTEAFF. Written as DNA, the CDR3 is TGTGCCAGCAGCCAAGATTTAAGCATGAACACTGAAGCTTTCTTT.

This clonotype was counted ten times or more. CDR3 sequence (DNA): TGTTTCAGGGAACCTCAGCCCCAGCATTTT. This encodes CFREPQPQHF. The chain uses TRBV30 and TRBJ1-5, with D perhaps TRBD1 (5 bases). The CDR3 extends over 10 amino acids. Germline V gene sequence: CDR1 GTSNPN, CDR2 SVGIG (reference sequence). Combining the CDR3 with reference TRBV30 and TRBJ1-5 gives the whole variable domain SQTIHQWPATLVQPVGSPLSLECTVEGTSNPNLYWYRQAAGRGLQLLFYSVGIGQISSEVPQNLSASRPQDRQFILSSKKLLLSDSGFYLCFREPQPQHFGDGTRLSIL.

In its sample, this clonotype was seen many times. The chain is built from TRBV6-5 and TRBJ2-7; D is ambiguous. Germline V gene lookup returns CDR1 MNHEY and CDR2 SVGAGI. The CDR3 length is 15 residues. Trimming removed 2 bases at V and 1 base at J, with 12 bases between. CDR3 DNA sequence: TGTGCCAGCAGTTACGGGTTGGGCAGTTCCTACGAGCAGTACTTC. This sequence encodes CASSYGLGSSYEQYF.

Many counts were recorded for this clonotype. The germline gene is not matched at one end of the junction; a read error may be the cause. The chain uses TRBV2 and TRBJ1-2; 7 bases fit TRBD1. The CDR3 consists of 14 residues. CDR1 and CDR2 (germline): SNHLY, FYNNEI. The CDR3 nucleotides read TGTGCCAGCAGTGAAGCGCTTGTCACAGGGGAAGTTAGGTTC. Translated, it gives CASSEALVTGEVRF.

V and J are TRBV10-3 and TRBJ2-5; D remains ambiguous. The CDR3 is 13 residues long. The V end was cut by 3 bases, the J end by 3 bases, with 8 bases between. Per the germline V gene, CDR1 is ENHRY and CDR2 is SYGVKD. The CDR3 reads CAISEWEEETQYF. The CDR3 DNA follows: TGTGCCATCAGTGAATGGGAAGAAGAGACCCAGTACTTC.

CDR3 protein: CARSLRVNYGYTF. In DNA form, the CDR3 reads TGTGCCAGAAGCTTGCGGGTTAACTATGGCTACACCTTC. The genes are TRBV5-3 and TRBJ1-2; no firm D call. TRBV5-3 counts as an open reading frame of uncertain function. This CDR3 spans 13 amino acids. The germline V and J ends were trimmed by 1 base and 1 base, with 5 bases remaining between them.